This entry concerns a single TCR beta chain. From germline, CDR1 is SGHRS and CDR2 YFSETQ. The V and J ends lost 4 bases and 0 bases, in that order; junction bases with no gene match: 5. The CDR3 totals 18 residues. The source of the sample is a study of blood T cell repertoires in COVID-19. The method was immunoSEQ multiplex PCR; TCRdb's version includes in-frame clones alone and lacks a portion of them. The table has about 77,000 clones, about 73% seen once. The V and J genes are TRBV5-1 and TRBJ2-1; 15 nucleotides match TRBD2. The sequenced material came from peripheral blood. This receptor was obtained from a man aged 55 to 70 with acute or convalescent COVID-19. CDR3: CASSIGLAGGSSYNEQFF. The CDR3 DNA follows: TGCGCCAGCAGCATCGGACTAGCGGGAGGGAGCTCCTACAATGAGCAGTTCTTC.